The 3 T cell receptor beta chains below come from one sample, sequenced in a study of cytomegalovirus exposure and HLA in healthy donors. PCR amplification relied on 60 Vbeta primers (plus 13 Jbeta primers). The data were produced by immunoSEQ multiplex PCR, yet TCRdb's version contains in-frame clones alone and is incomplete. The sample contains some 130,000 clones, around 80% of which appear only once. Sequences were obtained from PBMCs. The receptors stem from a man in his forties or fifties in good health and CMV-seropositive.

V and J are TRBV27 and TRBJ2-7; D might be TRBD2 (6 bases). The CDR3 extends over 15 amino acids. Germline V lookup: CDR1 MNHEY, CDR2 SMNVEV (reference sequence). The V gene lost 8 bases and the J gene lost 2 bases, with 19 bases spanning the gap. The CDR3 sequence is CASFPSGVPTYEQYF. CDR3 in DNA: TGTGCCAGCTTTCCCTCGGGGGTTCCGACCTACGAGCAGTACTTC.

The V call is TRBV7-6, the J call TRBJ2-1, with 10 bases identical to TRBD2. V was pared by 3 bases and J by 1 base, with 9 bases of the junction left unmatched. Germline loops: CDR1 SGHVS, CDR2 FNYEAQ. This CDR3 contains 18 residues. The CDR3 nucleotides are TGTGCCAGCAGCTTGTACGCTAGCGGGAGAGAGTCCTACAATGAGCAGTTCTTC. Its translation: CASSLYASGRESYNEQFF.

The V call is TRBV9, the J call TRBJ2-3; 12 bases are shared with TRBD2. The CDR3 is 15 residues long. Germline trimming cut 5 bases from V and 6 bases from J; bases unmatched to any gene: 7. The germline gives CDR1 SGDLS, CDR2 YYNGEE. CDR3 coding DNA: TGTGCCAGCAGTCTCCGGACTAGCGGGACTGATACGCAGTATTTT. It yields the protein CASSLRTSGTDTQYF.